This is a list of T cell receptor beta chains from one sample in a study of T cell repertoires in cytomegalovirus infection. No antigens are known for them. One entry per CDR3 protein results from TCRdb running MiXCR on the reads. The profile shows under 300,000 distinct CDR3 sequences, approximately 22% of them singletons. Sequencing was performed on cultured PBMCs, taken from culture after CMV antigen stimulation. The source of these receptors is a human donor in good health (CMV status not recorded). Some clones in this sample may be carry-over from other donors' samples. Each CDR3 is given with its conserved first and last residue. The order of the fields is D gene, V gene, CDR3 protein. A D gene is named only where the DNA matches it firmly.

. TRBV12-3/TRBV12-4 CASSPQGGANYGYTF
. TRBV7-9 CASSPPRGRAEETQYF
TRBD2 TRBV28 CASSHQSIRTSGSYYEQYF
. TRBV19 CASRGRESNEQFF
. TRBV4-1 CASSQGGLYNEQFF
TRBD1 TRBV7-2 CASSLLGTGNYEQYF
. TRBV27 CASSLCRGTDTQYF
. TRBV6-5 CASSYSGGPHNEQFF
. TRBV25-1 CASSENSYEQYF
. TRBV11-2 CASTKQGSYEQYF
. TRBV6-2/TRBV6-3 CASSRKEYTEAFF
. TRBV20-1 CSASPIAMSTDTQYF
. TRBV20-1 CSASAAAGRQETQYF
. TRBV7-2 CASRTGAGAYNEQFF
. TRBV12-3/TRBV12-4 CASSEGPPGRTEAFF
. TRBV5-1 CASREDDGIYNEQFF
. TRBV10-3 CATHQNLPDTQYF
TRBD2 TRBV20-1 CSARRPGGVTYEQYF
. TRBV4-1 CASSQPSRLVFF
. TRBV7-2 CASSSHKISPLHF
. TRBV7-8 CASSSRGYGLEAFF
. TRBV19 CASRPRPYGDTQYF